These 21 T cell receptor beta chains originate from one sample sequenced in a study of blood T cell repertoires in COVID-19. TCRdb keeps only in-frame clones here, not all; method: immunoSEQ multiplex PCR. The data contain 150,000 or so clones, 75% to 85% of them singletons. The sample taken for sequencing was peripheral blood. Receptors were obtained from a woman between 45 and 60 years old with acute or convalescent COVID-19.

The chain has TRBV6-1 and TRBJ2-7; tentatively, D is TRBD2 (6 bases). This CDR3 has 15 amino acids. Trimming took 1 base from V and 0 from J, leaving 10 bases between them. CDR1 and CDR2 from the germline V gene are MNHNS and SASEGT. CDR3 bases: TGTGCCAGCAGTGAAGGCCTAGCGTACTCCTACGAGCAGTACTTC. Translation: CASSEGLAYSYEQYF.

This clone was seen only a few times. CDR3 coding DNA: TGTGCCAGTAGTTCCCCGGGGGGTAGCACAGATACGCAGTATTTT. Its translation: CASSSPGGSTDTQYF. This sequence joins TRBV19 and TRBJ2-3; 7 positions agree with TRBD2. After removal of 5 bases from V and 0 bases from J, the junction contained 5 bases not matched to a gene. Germline V gene data show CDR1 as LNHDA and CDR2 as SQIVND (reference sequence). This CDR3 contains 15 residues.

The CDR3 nucleotides are TGTGCCATCAGGAGCGGGGAATCAGTTACCAGAGAAAAACTGTTTTTT. It translates to CAIRSGESVTREKLFF. The chain uses TRBV10-3 and TRBJ1-4; D unresolved. V was trimmed by 6 bases and J by 8 bases, leaving 22 bases between them. The CDR3 loop spans 16 amino acids. Germline-derived CDR1 and CDR2 are ENHRY and SYGVKD.

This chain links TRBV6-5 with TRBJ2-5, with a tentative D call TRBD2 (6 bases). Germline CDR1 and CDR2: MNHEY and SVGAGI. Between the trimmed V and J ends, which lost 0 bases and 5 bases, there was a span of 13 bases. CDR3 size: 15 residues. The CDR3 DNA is TGTGCCAGCAGTTACTCGGCGGAGGGGAGGGAGACCCAGTACTTC. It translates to CASSYSAEGRETQYF.

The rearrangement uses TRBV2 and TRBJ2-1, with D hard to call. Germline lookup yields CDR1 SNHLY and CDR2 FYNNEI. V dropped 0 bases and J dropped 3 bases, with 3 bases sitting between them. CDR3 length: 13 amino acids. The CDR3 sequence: CASSEAVYNEQFF. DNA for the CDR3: TGTGCCAGCAGTGAAGCCGTCTACAATGAGCAGTTCTTC.

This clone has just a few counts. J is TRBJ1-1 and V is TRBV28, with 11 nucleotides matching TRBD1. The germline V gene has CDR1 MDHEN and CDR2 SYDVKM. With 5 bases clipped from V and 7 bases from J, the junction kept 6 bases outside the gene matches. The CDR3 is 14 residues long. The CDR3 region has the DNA TGTGCCAGCAGTCCTGCGGACAGGGGGCTTGAAGCTTTCTTT. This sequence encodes CASSPADRGLEAFF.

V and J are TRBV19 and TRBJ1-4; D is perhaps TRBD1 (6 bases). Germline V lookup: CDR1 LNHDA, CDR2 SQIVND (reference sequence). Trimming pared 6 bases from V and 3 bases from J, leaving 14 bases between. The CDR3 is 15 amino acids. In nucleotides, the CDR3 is TGTGCCAGTAGCCTGGCCAGGGGAGCTAATGAAAAACTGTTTTTT. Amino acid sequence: CASSLARGANEKLFF. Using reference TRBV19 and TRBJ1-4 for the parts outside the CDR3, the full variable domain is DGGITQSPKYLFRKEGQNVTLSCEQNLNHDAMYWYRQDPGQGLRLIYYSQIVNDFQKGDIAEGYSVSREKKESFPLTVTSAQKNPTAFYLCASSLARGANEKLFFGSGTQLSVL.

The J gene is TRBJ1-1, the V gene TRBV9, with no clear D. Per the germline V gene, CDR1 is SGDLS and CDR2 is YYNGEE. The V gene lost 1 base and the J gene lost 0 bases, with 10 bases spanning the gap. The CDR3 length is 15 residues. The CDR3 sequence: CASSVRTEMNTEAFF. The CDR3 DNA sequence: TGTGCCAGCAGCGTACGTACAGAGATGAACACTGAAGCTTTCTTT.

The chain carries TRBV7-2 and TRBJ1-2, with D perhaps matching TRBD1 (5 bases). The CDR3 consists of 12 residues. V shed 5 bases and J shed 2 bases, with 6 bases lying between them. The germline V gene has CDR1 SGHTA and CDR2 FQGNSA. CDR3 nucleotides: TGTGCCAGCAGCCGACAGAACTATGGCTACACCTTC. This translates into CASSRQNYGYTF. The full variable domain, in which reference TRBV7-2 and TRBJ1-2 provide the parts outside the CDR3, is GAGVSQSPSNKVTEKGKDVELRCDPISGHTALYWYRQSLGQGLEFLIYFQGNSAPDKSGLPSDRFSAERTGGSVSTLTIQRTQQEDSAVYLCASSRQNYGYTFGSGTRLTVV.

For the CDR3, the DNA is TGCGCCAGCAGTGATTGGGCTCTACAGATCCACGAGCAGTACTTC. Encoded protein: CASSDWALQIHEQYF. The chain is built from TRBV10-2 and TRBJ2-7, with D unresolved. Germline values: CDR1 WSHSY, CDR2 SAAADI. The CDR3 runs to 15 residues. V was shortened by 3 bases and J by 5 bases, with 17 bases between the two germline ends.

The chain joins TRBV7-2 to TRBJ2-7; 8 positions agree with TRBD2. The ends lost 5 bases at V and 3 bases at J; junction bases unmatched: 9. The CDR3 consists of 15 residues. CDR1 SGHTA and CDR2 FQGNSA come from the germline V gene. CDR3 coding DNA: TGTGCCAGCAGCATCCGGGAGGGGGGAGTCTACGAGCAGTACTTC. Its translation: CASSIREGGVYEQYF.

The CDR3 protein is CASSEARGVGTEAFF. In nucleotides, the CDR3 is TGTGCCAGCAGTGAAGCGCGCGGGGTTGGGACTGAAGCTTTCTTT. V and J are TRBV2 and TRBJ1-1, with unresolved D. Germline loops: CDR1 SNHLY, CDR2 FYNNEI. CDR3 length equals 15 residues. V lost 0 bases, J lost 5 bases, and 13 bases lay in between.

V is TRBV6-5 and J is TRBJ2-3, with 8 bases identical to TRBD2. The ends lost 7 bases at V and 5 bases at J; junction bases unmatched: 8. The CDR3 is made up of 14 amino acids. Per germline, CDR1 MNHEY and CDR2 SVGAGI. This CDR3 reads CASTPGLGIDTQYF. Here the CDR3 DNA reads TGTGCCAGCACCCCGGGACTAGGTATAGATACGCAGTATTTT.

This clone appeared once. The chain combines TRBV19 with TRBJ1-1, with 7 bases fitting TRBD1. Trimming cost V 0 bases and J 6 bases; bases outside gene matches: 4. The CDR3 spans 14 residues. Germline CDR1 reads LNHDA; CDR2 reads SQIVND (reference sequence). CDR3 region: CASSIDWTGSEAFF. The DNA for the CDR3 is TGTGCCAGTAGTATAGATTGGACAGGATCTGAAGCTTTCTTT.

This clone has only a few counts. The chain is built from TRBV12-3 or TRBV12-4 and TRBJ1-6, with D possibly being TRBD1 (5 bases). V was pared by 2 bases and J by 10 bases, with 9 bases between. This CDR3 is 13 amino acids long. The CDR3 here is CASSLKGRSPLHF. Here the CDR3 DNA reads TGTGCCAGCAGTTTAAAGGGGCGCTCACCCCTCCACTTT.

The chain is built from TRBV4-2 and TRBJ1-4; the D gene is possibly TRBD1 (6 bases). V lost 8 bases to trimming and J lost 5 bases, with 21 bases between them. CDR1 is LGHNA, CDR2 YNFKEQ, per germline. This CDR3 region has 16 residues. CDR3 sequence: CASSRGGNRGNEKLFF. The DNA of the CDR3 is TGTGCCAGCTCGCGGGGGGGCAATAGAGGCAATGAAAAACTGTTTTTT.

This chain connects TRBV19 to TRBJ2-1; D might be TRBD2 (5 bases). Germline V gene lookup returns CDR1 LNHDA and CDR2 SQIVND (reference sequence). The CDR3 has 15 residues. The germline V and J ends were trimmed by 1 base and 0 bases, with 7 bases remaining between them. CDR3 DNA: TGTGCCAGTAGTATAGCGCGGGCCTCCTACAATGAGCAGTTCTTC. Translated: CASSIARASYNEQFF.

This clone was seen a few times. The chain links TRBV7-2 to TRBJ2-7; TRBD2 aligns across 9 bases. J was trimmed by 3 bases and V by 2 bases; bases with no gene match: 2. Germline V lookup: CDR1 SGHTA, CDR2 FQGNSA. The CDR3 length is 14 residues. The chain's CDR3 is CASSLLAGSYEQYF. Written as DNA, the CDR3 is TGTGCCAGCAGCTTACTAGCGGGAAGCTACGAGCAGTACTTC.

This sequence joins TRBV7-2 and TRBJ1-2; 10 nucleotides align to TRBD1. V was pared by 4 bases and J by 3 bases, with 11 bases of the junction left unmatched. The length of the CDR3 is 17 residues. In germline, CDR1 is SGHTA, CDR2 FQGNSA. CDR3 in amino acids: CASSSRQGAGGDYGYTF. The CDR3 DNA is TGTGCCAGCAGCTCCCGACAGGGGGCGGGAGGGGACTATGGCTACACCTTC.

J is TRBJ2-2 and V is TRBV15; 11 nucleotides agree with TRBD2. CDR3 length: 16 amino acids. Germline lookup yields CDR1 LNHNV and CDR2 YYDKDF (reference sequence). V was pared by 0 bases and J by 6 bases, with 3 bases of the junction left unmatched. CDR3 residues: CATSRETSGVSGELFF. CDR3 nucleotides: TGTGCCACCAGCAGAGAGACTAGCGGGGTGTCCGGGGAGCTGTTTTTT.

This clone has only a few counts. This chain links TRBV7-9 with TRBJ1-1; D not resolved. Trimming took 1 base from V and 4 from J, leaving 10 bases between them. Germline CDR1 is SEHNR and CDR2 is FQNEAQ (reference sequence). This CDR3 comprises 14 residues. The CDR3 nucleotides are TGTGCCAGCAGCTTAGGAGGATCGGGCACTGAAGCTTTCTTT. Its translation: CASSLGGSGTEAFF. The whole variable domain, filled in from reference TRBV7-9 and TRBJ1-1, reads DTGVSQNPRHKITKRGQNVTFRCDPISEHNRLYWYRQTLGQGPEFLTYFQNEAQLEKSRLLSDRFSAERPKGSFSTLEIQRTEQGDSAMYLCASSLGGSGTEAFFGQGTRLTVV.